A single sample gave rise to the 27 T cell receptor beta chains below, sequenced in a study of Ad26.COV2.S vaccination and SARS-CoV-2 variants. Clones were sequenced by immunoSEQ multiplex PCR, and TCRdb holds only the in-frame ones, with some missing. The sample lists fewer than 800,000 clones; about 89% were seen once. The treatment denotes: over 15 received Ad26.COV2.S at low or high dose, single or two shots; several received placebo; per-sample allocation not given. Collection of the samples took place on day 63 after the first injection of vaccine or placebo. The source was peripheral blood, collected in a trial of Ad26.COV2.S vaccine versus placebo. The receptor set was obtained from a person between 18 and 59 years old who received the Ad26.COV2.S COVID-19 vaccine or a placebo.

This chain links TRBV29-1 with TRBJ2-5; D may be TRBD1 (6 bases). This CDR3 region has 11 residues. Per germline, CDR1 SQVTM and CDR2 ANQGSEA. Here the CDR3 reads CSGQFQETQYF. The DNA for the CDR3 is TGCAGTGGACAGTTCCAAGAGACCCAGTACTTC.

The chain has TRBV6-2 or TRBV6-3 and TRBJ1-2; no clear D. CDR1 is MNHEY and CDR2 is SVGEGT in the germline V gene. The V gene lost 0 bases and the J gene lost 7 bases, with 15 bases spanning the gap. The CDR3 has 15 residues. The CDR3 spells CASSYSGSFPSGYTF. DNA for the CDR3: TGTGCCAGCAGTTACTCGGGATCCTTCCCGTCTGGCTACACCTTC.

Note on this clone: Other DNA variants within this sample encode the same CDR3. The rearrangement links TRBV30 to TRBJ2-7; D is perhaps TRBD1 (5 bases). The CDR3 contains 11 residues. V was pared by 1 base and J by 7 bases, with 8 bases between. Germline V gene sequence: CDR1 GTSNPN, CDR2 SVGIG (reference sequence). The CDR3, as DNA: TGTGCCTGGAGTGCCAGGGTGGAGCAGTACTTC. This codes for CAWSARVEQYF.

This sequence joins TRBV2 and TRBJ2-7; unclear D gene. The CDR3 has 13 amino acids. In germline, CDR1 is SNHLY, CDR2 FYNNEI. The V gene lost 5 bases and the J gene lost 8 bases, with 16 bases spanning the gap. The CDR3 DNA reads TGTGCCAGCAGTTATCGACACCTTGCGCAGCAGTACTTC. Translated, it gives CASSYRHLAQQYF.

The V and J genes are TRBV30 and TRBJ1-3; D gene uncertain. The CDR3 runs 12 residues. The V end was cut by 5 bases, the J end by 0 bases, with 5 bases between. CDR1 and CDR2 from the germline V gene are GTSNPN and SVGIG (reference sequence). The chain's CDR3 is CAWGFSGNTIYF. The DNA for the CDR3 is TGTGCCTGGGGGTTCTCTGGAAACACCATATATTTT.

The chain has TRBV5-1 and TRBJ1-5; the D is unclear. Per germline, CDR1 SGHRS and CDR2 YFSETQ. CDR3 length: 14 residues. Trimming removed 1 base at V and 3 bases at J, with 8 bases between. The CDR3 spells CASSLTENNQPQHF. CDR3 nucleotides: TGCGCCAGCAGCTTGACCGAGAACAATCAGCCCCAGCATTTT. The full variable domain, rest sourced from reference TRBV5-1 and TRBJ1-5, is KAGVTQTPRYLIKTRGQQVTLSCSPISGHRSVSWYQQTPGQGLQFLFEYFSETQRNKGNFPGRFSGRQFSNSRSEMNVSTLELGDSALYLCASSLTENNQPQHFGDGTRLSIL.

The chain recombines TRBV29-1 with TRBJ1-4, with 9 bases aligning to TRBD1. Trimming cost V 7 bases and J 2 bases; bases outside gene matches: 14. Germline V lookup: CDR1 SQVTM, CDR2 ANQGSEA. This CDR3 has 17 residues. The CDR3 DNA reads as TGCAGCGCTCCGGGACAGGGTTTTTTTGGGACTAATGAAAAACTGTTTTTT. Residues: CSAPGQGFFGTNEKLFF.

The chain is built from TRBV27 and TRBJ1-1; 10 bases are shared with TRBD1. Germline V gene lookup returns CDR1 MNHEY and CDR2 SMNVEV (reference sequence). V trimming: 10 bases; J trimming: 6 bases; junction bases outside the gene matches: 11. The CDR3 totals 14 residues. CDR3: CATYQRQGASEAFF. Here the CDR3 DNA reads TGTGCCACTTATCAACGACAGGGGGCTTCTGAAGCTTTCTTT.

The genes are TRBV2 and TRBJ2-7; 10 bases agree with TRBD2. V dropped 5 bases and J dropped 2; count of bases not matched to a gene: 3. Germline lookup yields CDR1 SNHLY and CDR2 FYNNEI. The CDR3 runs 14 residues. CDR3 DNA: TGTGCCAGCAGTACCACTAGCGGGGCCTACGAGCAGTACTTC. Residues: CASSTTSGAYEQYF.

This chain joins TRBV2 and TRBJ2-5; 9 bases line up with TRBD2. In germline, CDR1 is SNHLY, CDR2 FYNNEI. The ends lost 4 bases at V and 3 bases at J; junction bases unmatched: 3. This CDR3 is built from 14 residues. Here the CDR3 reads CASSALAGKETQYF. The CDR3 coding sequence is TGTGCCAGCAGTGCTCTAGCGGGGAAAGAGACCCAGTACTTC.

V and J are TRBV19 and TRBJ1-3, with D possibly being TRBD1 (6 bases). The CDR3 has 15 amino acids. V was pared by 4 bases and J by 3 bases, with 13 bases between. Germline V gene lookup returns CDR1 LNHDA and CDR2 SQIVND (reference sequence). CDR3 coding DNA: TGTGCCAGTAGTAGATCAGGGGATCTTGGAAACACCATATATTTT. Its protein product is CASSRSGDLGNTIYF.

The V and J genes are TRBV4-3 and TRBJ2-2; 7 nucleotides line up with TRBD1. Trimming at V came to 3 bases and at J to 2 bases, leaving 3 bases not matched to a gene. Germline-derived CDR1 and CDR2 are LGHNA and YSLEER. CDR3 size: 15 residues. The CDR3 is CASSQGTDNTGELFF. CDR3 nucleotides: TGCGCCAGCAGCCAGGGGACAGACAACACCGGGGAGCTGTTTTTT.

The chain carries TRBV11-2 and TRBJ2-2; D gene ambiguous. Trimming stripped 0 bases from V and 6 bases from J, with 14 bases between. Germline CDR1 SGHAT, CDR2 FQNNGV. CDR3 size: 16 residues. CDR3 sequence reads: CASSLELRRTAGELFF. The CDR3 DNA reads as TGTGCCAGCAGCTTAGAGCTGAGACGCACGGCCGGGGAGCTGTTTTTT.

The chain has TRBV24-1 and TRBJ2-3; D unclear. The CDR3 loop spans 14 amino acids. The germline V gene encodes CDR1 KGHDR and CDR2 SFDVKD. Trimming cost V 5 bases and J 0 bases, with 8 bases left between them. The CDR3 reads CATSANPSTDTQYF. The CDR3 DNA reads TGTGCCACCAGTGCGAACCCTAGCACAGATACGCAGTATTTT.

The V call is TRBV19, the J call TRBJ1-2, with TRBD1 matching 7 bases. The CDR3 length is 13 residues. The germline V gene encodes CDR1 LNHDA and CDR2 SQIVND (reference sequence). V shed 7 bases and J 3 bases; nucleotides not matched to a gene: 5. CDR3 coding DNA: TGTGCCAGTAAAATTCAGGGGGACTATGGCTACACCTTC. Translation: CASKIQGDYGYTF.

The J gene is TRBJ2-2, the V gene TRBV6-1, with D tentatively TRBD1 or TRBD2 (5 bases each). CDR3 length equals 13 residues. Trimming stripped 3 bases from V and 6 bases from J, with 8 bases between. CDR1 and CDR2 (germline): MNHNS, SASEGT. CDR3 in DNA: TGTGCCAGCAGTGACCAGGGACCCGGGGAGCTGTTTTTT. Its protein is CASSDQGPGELFF.

The chain employs TRBV7-9 and TRBJ2-1; D uncertain. This CDR3 comprises 14 residues. Germline V lookup: CDR1 SEHNR, CDR2 FQNEAQ (reference sequence). Trimming took off 2 bases at V and 9 bases at J, with 14 bases between the two ends. For the CDR3, the DNA is TGTGCCAGCAGCTTAAGTTGGGGAATTGGTGAGCAGTTCTTC. It translates to CASSLSWGIGEQFF. The full variable domain, completed using reference TRBV7-9 and TRBJ2-1, is DTGVSQNPRHKITKRGQNVTFRCDPISEHNRLYWYRQTLGQGPEFLTYFQNEAQLEKSRLLSDRFSAERPKGSFSTLEIQRTEQGDSAMYLCASSLSWGIGEQFFGPGTRLTVL.

The CDR3 loop is CASSQDGRVETQYF. CDR3 DNA sequence: TGCGCCAGCAGCCAAGATGGCAGGGTAGAGACCCAGTACTTC. The chain uses TRBV4-3 and TRBJ2-5; perhaps TRBD1 as D (5 bases). CDR1 LGHNA and CDR2 YSLEER come from the germline V gene. V shed 0 bases and J shed 4 bases, with 9 bases lying between them. This CDR3 has 14 residues.

The chain uses TRBV7-3 and TRBJ2-1; no reliable D call. V dropped 0 bases and J dropped 0 bases, with 6 bases sitting between them. The CDR3 contains 15 residues. The germline V gene encodes CDR1 SGHTA and CDR2 FQGTGA. CDR3 coding DNA: TGTGCCAGCAGCTTAACGTTAAGCTCCTACAATGAGCAGTTCTTC. As protein: CASSLTLSSYNEQFF.

J is TRBJ1-4 and V is TRBV11-2; tentative D call: TRBD1 (6 bases). Trimming left V 5 bases short and J 7 bases short, with 14 bases between. Germline CDR1 reads SGHAT; CDR2 reads FQNNGV. There are 14 residues in the CDR3. The CDR3 protein is CASSLGGIGEKLFF. The CDR3 bases are TGTGCCAGCAGCCTTGGGGGCATCGGTGAAAAACTGTTTTTT.

The chain links TRBV6-5 to TRBJ1-2; TRBD1 agrees at 9 bases. In germline, CDR1 is MNHEY, CDR2 SVGAGI. This CDR3 has 13 residues. The V and J ends lost 5 bases and 8 bases, in that order; junction bases with no gene match: 6. CDR3 residues: CASSLRDREGYTF. The DNA for the CDR3 is TGTGCCAGCAGTCTCCGGGACAGGGAGGGCTACACCTTC.

This clone appeared a single time. The CDR3 is CAWSKLAVTDTQYF. As DNA, the CDR3 is TGTGCCTGGAGTAAACTAGCGGTCACAGATACGCAGTATTTT. The rearrangement uses TRBV30 and TRBJ2-3, with 8 bases that match TRBD2. Trimming took 2 bases from V and 2 from J; bases not matched to a gene: 3. The CDR3 runs to 14 residues. Per the germline V gene, CDR1 is GTSNPN and CDR2 is SVGIG (reference sequence).

This sequence joins TRBV12-3 or TRBV12-4 and TRBJ2-2; possibly TRBD2 for D (6 bases). This CDR3 spans 12 amino acids. With 4 bases removed from V and 7 bases from J, the gap between germline ends came to 7 bases. CDR3 region: CASSSGGGELFF. Written as DNA, the CDR3 is TGTGCCAGCAGTTCCGGGGGCGGGGAGCTGTTTTTT.

This clone was observed a single time. The J gene is TRBJ2-2, the V gene TRBV24-1, with D uncertain. The CDR3 has 16 residues. V shed 4 bases and J shed 5 bases, with 16 bases lying between them. Germline V gives CDR1 KGHDR, CDR2 SFDVKD. The CDR3 DNA follows: TGTGCCACCAGTGACCACCAGAGGACCATTACCGGGGAGCTGTTTTTT. Its translation: CATSDHQRTITGELFF.

V gene TRBV7-2 combines with J gene TRBJ2-1; a weak D match, TRBD1 (6 bases). Trimming stripped 8 bases from V and 3 bases from J, with 17 bases between. CDR3 length: 15 residues. Germline V gene data show CDR1 as SGHTA and CDR2 as FQGNSA. DNA for the CDR3: TGTGCCAGCCAAGGGGTACAGGGAATCTACAATGAGCAGTTCTTC. This gives the protein CASQGVQGIYNEQFF.

The rearrangement uses TRBV24-1 and TRBJ2-7, with D tentatively TRBD2 (5 bases). From germline, CDR1 is KGHDR and CDR2 SFDVKD. CDR3 length equals 15 residues. Trimming stripped 3 bases from V and 6 bases from J, with 17 bases between. This CDR3 reads CATSDPPPDGGEQYF. CDR3 nucleotides: TGTGCCACCAGTGATCCGCCCCCGGACGGAGGCGAGCAGTACTTC.

This chain joins TRBV5-8 and TRBJ2-5, with D possibly being TRBD1 (6 bases). The CDR3 totals 14 residues. Trimming left V 1 base short and J 5 bases short, with 12 bases between. Germline CDR1 and CDR2: SGHTS and YDEGEE. CDR3 sequence: CASSLLGAGETQYF. CDR3 DNA: TGTGCCAGCAGCTTGTTGGGGGCGGGCGAGACCCAGTACTTC.